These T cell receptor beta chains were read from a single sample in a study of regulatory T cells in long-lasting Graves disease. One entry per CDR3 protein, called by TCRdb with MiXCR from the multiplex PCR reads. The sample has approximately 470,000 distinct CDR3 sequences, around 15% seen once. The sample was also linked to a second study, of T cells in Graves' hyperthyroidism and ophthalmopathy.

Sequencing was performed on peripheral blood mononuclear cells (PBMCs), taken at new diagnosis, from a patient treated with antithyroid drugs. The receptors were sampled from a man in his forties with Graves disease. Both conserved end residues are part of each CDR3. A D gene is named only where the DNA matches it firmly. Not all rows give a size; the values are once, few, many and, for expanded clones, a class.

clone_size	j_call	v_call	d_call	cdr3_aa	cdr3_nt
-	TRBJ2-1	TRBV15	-	CATSRDRGEQFF	TGTGCCACCAGCAGAGATCGGGGGGAGCAGTTCTTC
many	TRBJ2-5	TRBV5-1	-	CASSLEGETQYF	TGTGCCAGCAGTCTCGAGGGGGAGACCCAGTACTTC
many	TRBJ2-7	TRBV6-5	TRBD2	CASSYSRAGTIYEQYF	TGTGCCAGCAGTTACTCACGGGCGGGGACTATCTACGAGCAGTACTTC
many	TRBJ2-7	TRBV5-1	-	CASSLGVKHGGEQYF	TGCGCCAGCAGCTTGGGGGTTAAGCACGGAGGCGAGCAGTACTTC
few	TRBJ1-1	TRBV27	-	CASSFSRVGTEAFF	TGTGCCAGCAGTTTTTCCAGGGTGGGCACTGAAGCTTTCTTT
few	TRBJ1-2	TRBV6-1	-	CALGAGGNYGYTF	TGTGCCCTGGGGGCAGGTGGGAACTATGGCTACACCTTC
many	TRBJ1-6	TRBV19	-	CASSGRGNSPLHF	TGTGCCAGCTCAGGGAGGGGAAATTCACCCCTCCACTTT
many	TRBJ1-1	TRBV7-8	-	CASSELGGGTEAFF	TGTGCCAGCAGCGAACTCGGGGGGGGCACTGAAGCTTTCTTT
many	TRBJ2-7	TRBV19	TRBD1	CASSLGTANLREQYF	TGTGCCAGTAGTCTCGGGACAGCAAACCTACGTGAGCAGTACTTC
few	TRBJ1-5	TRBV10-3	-	CATRGVRNQPQHF	TGTGCCACCCGGGGAGTGAGGAATCAGCCCCAGCATTTT
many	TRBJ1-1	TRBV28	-	CASSWESNTEAFF	TGTGCCAGCAGTTGGGAGAGTAACACTGAAGCTTTCTTT
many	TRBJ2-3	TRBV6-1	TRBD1	CASSHRTGRYTDTQYF	TGTGCCAGCAGTCATCGGACAGGAAGATACACAGATACGCAGTATTTT
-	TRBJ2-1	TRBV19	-	CASSIFPDTNEQFF	TGTGCCAGTAGTATCTTTCCGGACACCAATGAGCAGTTCTTC
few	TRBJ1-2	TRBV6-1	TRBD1	CASNEQGAGYYGYTF	TGTGCCAGCAACGAACAGGGGGCTGGCTACTATGGCTACACCTTC
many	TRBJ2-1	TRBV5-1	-	CASEGGGGHYNEQFF	TGCGCCAGCGAGGGGGGTGGGGGGCACTACAATGAGCAGTTCTTC
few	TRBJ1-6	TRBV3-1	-	CASSKNSPLHF	TGTGCCAGCAGTAAAAATTCACCCCTCCACTTT
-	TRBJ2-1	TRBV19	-	CASSLLRGRINEQFF	TGTGCCAGTAGTCTTCTCAGGGGTCGGATAAATGAGCAGTTCTTC
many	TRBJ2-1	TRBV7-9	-	CASSPDSYNEQFF	TGTGCCAGCAGCCCGGACAGTTACAATGAGCAGTTCTTC
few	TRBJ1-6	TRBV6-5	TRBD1	CASSYLGQNNSPLHF	TGTGCCAGCAGTTACTTGGGACAGAATAATTCACCCCTCCACTTT
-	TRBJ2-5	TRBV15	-	CATSRDPLSGTVGQETQYF	TGTGCCACCAGCAGAGATCCGCTGTCCGGGACCGTGGGCCAAGAGACCCAGTACTTC
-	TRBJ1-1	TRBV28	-	CASSIVSTEAFF	TGTGCCAGCAGTATAGTAAGCACTGAAGCTTTCTTT
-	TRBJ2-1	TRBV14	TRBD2	CASSYRTSGRSSYNEQFF	TGTGCCAGCAGCTACCGGACTAGCGGGAGGAGTTCCTACAATGAGCAGTTCTTC
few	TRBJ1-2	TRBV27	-	CASSSPGASNYGYTF	TGTGCCAGCAGCTCACCAGGGGCGTCTAACTATGGCTACACCTTC
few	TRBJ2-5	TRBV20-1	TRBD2	CSARDPLSGSEQETQYF	TGCAGTGCTAGAGACCCCCTTAGCGGGAGTGAGCAAGAGACCCAGTACTTC
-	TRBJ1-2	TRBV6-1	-	CASGVSHGYTF	TGTGCCAGCGGAGTGAGTCATGGCTACACCTTC
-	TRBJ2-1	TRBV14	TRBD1	CASSLGTGVHNEQFF	TGTGCCAGCAGCCTCGGGACAGGGGTTCACAATGAGCAGTTCTTC
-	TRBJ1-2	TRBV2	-	CATATRGAYGYTF	TGTGCCACAGCTACCCGGGGGGCCTATGGCTACACCTTC
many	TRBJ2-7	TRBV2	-	CASGAVPSYEQYF	TGTGCCAGCGGGGCGGTCCCCTCCTACGAGCAGTACTTC
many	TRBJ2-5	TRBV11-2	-	CASSLGLLPRGGDQYF	TGTGCCAGCAGCTTAGGGCTCCTACCCAGAGGAGGGGACCAGTACTTC
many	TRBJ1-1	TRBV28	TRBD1	CASGLQGTEAFF	TGTGCCAGCGGCTTACAGGGGACTGAAGCTTTCTTT
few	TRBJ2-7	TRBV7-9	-	CASSYGTLDYEQYF	TGTGCCAGCAGTTATGGAACACTGGACTACGAGCAGTACTTC
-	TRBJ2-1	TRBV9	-	CASSVDGGSAGEQFF	TGTGCCAGCAGCGTAGATGGTGGCTCGGCGGGGGAGCAGTTCTTC
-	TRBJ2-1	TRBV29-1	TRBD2	CSVEGSGRLYNEQFF	TGCAGCGTTGAGGGGAGCGGGAGGCTGTACAATGAGCAGTTCTTC
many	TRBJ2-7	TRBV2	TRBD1	CASSPRNGQGYEQYF	TGTGCCAGCAGTCCCCGAAATGGACAGGGGTACGAGCAGTACTTC
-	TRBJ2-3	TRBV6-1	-	CASSRNRDQPQYF	TGTGCCAGCAGTAGAAACAGAGATCAGCCCCAGTATTTT
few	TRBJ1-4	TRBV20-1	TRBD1	CSASGGRTGSGEKLFF	TGCAGTGCTAGTGGGGGAAGGACAGGTTCGGGTGAAAAACTGTTTTTT
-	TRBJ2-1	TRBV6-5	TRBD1	CASRYWTGDYNEQFF	TGTGCCAGCAGATACTGGACAGGAGACTACAATGAGCAGTTCTTC
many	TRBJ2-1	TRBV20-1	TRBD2	CSASTSGIFNEQFF	TGCAGTGCTAGTACCAGCGGGATCTTCAATGAGCAGTTCTTC
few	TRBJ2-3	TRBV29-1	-	CSVERSITQYF	TGCAGCGTTGAGAGGTCAATCACGCAGTATTTT
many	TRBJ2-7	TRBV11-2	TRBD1	CASSQLDRDLSYEQYF	TGTGCCAGCAGCCAACTGGACAGGGACCTCTCCTACGAGCAGTACTTC
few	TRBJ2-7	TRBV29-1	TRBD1	CSFRTGYEQYF	TGCAGCTTTCGGACAGGCTACGAGCAGTACTTC
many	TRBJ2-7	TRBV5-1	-	CASSLEDNPYEQYF	TGCGCCAGCAGCTTGGAGGACAACCCCTACGAGCAGTACTTC
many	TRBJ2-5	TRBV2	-	CASSDRDWGETQYF	TGTGCCAGCAGTGACCGGGACTGGGGGGAGACCCAGTACTTC
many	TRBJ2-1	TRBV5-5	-	CASSSTPPGSSYNEQFF	TGTGCCAGCAGTTCGACACCCCCGGGGAGCTCCTACAATGAGCAGTTCTTC
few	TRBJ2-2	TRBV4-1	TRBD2	CASSQDGSGIGGELFF	TGCGCCAGCAGCCAAGATGGTAGCGGGATTGGCGGGGAGCTGTTTTTT
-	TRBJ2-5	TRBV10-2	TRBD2	CASKRSPGGVETQYF	TGCGCCAGCAAACGATCGCCGGGAGGTGTCGAGACCCAGTACTTC
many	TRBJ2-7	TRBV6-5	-	CASSYTGSGEQYF	TGTGCCAGCAGTTACACAGGGTCGGGTGAGCAGTACTTC
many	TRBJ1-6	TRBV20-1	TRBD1	CSANEGARSPLHF	TGCAGTGCTAATGAGGGGGCTCGGTCACCCCTCCACTTT
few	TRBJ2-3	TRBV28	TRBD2	CATDTSGITDTQYF	TGTGCCACGGACACTAGCGGGATTACAGATACGCAGTATTTT
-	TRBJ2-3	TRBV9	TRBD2	CASSREPGLAGATDTQYF	TGTGCCAGCAGCCGGGAACCGGGACTAGCGGGAGCTACAGATACGCAGTATTTT
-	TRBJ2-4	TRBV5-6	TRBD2	CASSFQTSGMDWAKNIQYF	TGTGCCAGCAGCTTTCAGACTAGCGGGATGGATTGGGCCAAAAACATTCAGTACTTC
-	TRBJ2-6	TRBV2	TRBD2	CASLEGLAGALISGANVLTF	TGTGCCAGTCTCGAGGGTTTAGCGGGAGCCCTAATCTCTGGGGCCAACGTCCTGACTTTC